This TCR beta chain was sequenced in a study of cytomegalovirus exposure and HLA in healthy donors. Study observations and caveats: The study found most TCR sequences rare, yet found some public TCRs in many donors. The productive fraction for most TCR beta V segments was about 90% or about 30% in an earlier analysis. Across donors, sequencing depth was assumed by presence/absence analyses to be roughly uniform. The study put around 180 TCR beta chains on its list as cytomegalovirus-associated.

A remark on this clone: Antigen unknown.

This CDR3 has 15 amino acids. Germline CDR1 reads SGHTA; CDR2 reads FQGNSA. Between the trimmed V and J ends, which lost 6 bases and 5 bases, there was a span of 18 bases. PCR was performed using 60 Vbeta and 13 Jbeta primers. Using immunoSEQ multiplex PCR, the repertoire was profiled, and TCRdb retains in-frame clones only, with some absent. The sample shows hundreds of thousands of clones, about 89% of them seen only once. This clonotype originated in a woman aged 18-29 years in good health and CMV-seronegative. Sequenced sample: PBMCs. The rearrangement uses TRBV7-2 and TRBJ2-3; D possibly corresponds to TRBD2 (6 bases). CDR3 in DNA: TGTGCCAGCAGGAGGGCGGGGTCCCCGAGAGATACGCAGTATTTT. It encodes CASRRAGSPRDTQYF.